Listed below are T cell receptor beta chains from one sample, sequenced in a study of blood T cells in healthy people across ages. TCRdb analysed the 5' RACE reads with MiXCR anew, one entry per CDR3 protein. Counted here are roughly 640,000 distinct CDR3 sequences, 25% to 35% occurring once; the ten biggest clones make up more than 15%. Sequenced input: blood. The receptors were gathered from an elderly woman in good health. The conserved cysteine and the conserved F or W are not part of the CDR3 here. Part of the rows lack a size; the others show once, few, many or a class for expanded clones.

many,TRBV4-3,ASSQDQSRGYGYT
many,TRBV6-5,ASSYGTSDQETQY
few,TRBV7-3,ASSQHQGTEAF
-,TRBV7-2,ASSPVKGGSTEAF
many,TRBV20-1,SATQGNYGYT
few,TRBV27,ASSSLGTSGAPRGTQY
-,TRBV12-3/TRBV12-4,ASRPGSRHLEAF
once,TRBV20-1,SATGGSYNEQF
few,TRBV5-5,ASSLAQGATGELF
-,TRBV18,ASSPREETQF
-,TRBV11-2,ASSLEPRNIQY
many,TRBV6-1,ASSDGAGRNTEAF
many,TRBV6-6,ASSYDRSKNIQY
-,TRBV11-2,ASSFTGDSNQPQH
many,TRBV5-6,ASSYTGVDGYT
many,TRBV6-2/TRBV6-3,ASSYLQGRGYT
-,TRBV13,ASSLHSLDTQY
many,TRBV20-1,SARDWGTANYGYT
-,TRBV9,ASSVDNGAYNEQF
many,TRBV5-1,ASSQGGGVGQETQY
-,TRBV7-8,ASSLVRDRGVRGNQPQH
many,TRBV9,ASSVSGAGRMDEQF
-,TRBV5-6,ASNPTGVITDTQY
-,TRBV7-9,ASSLGTSRNTEAF
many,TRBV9,ASSVGGQGHYEQY
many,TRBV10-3,AISEQGTGTDTQY
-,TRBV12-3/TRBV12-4,ASRLRVGTDTQY
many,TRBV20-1,SAGGLAGANSYEQY
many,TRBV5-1,ASSGDSFFTEAF
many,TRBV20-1,SARELDEAF
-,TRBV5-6,ASSSNLDGPIDQPQH
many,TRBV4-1,ASSQDLAQTDYEQY
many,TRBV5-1,ASSLDEYYGYT
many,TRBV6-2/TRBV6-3,ASSQGGFTDTQY
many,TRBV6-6,ASRPPQGDYGYT
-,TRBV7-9,ASSSRDGSSYNEQF
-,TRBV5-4,ACSSTGGVGEKLF